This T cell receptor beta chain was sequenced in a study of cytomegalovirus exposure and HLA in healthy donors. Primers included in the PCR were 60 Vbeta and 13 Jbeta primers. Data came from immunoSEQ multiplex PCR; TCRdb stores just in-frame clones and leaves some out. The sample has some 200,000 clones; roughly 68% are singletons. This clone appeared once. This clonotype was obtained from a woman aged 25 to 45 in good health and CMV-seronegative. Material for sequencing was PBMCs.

CDR3 residues: CATRDRGNNEQFF. CDR3 nucleotides: TGTGCCACGCGGGACAGGGGTAACAATGAGCAGTTCTTC. The chain employs TRBV15 and TRBJ2-1; 10 positions agree with TRBD1. V trimming: 9 bases; J trimming: 5 bases; junction bases outside the gene matches: 4. Germline-derived CDR1 and CDR2 are LNHNV and YYDKDF (reference sequence). The length of the CDR3 is 13 residues.